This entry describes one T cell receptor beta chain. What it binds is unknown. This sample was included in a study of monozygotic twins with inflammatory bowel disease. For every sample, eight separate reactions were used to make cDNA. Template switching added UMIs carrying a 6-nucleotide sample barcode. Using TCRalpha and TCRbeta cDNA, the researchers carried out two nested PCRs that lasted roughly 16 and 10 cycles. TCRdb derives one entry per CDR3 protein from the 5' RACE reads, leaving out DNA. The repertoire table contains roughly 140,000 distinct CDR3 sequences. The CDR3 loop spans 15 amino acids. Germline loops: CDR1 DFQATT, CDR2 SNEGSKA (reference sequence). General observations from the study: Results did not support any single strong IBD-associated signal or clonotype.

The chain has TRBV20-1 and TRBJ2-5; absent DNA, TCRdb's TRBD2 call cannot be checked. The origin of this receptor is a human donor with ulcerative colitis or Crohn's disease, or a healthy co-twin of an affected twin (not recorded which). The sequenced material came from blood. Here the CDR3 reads CSARDQRGGWKTQYF.